These 32 T cell receptor beta chains came from one sample sequenced in a study of blood T cell repertoires in COVID-19. Using immunoSEQ multiplex PCR, the repertoire was profiled, and TCRdb retains in-frame clones only, with some absent. The sample shows 97,000 or so clones, roughly 86% of them seen only once. Sequencing input: peripheral blood. The origin of the receptors is a man aged 40-49 years with active or convalescent COVID-19.

The J gene is TRBJ2-5, the V gene TRBV7-9, with D possibly TRBD2 on 5 matching bases. The CDR3 has 12 residues. The V gene lost 2 bases and the J gene lost 7 bases, with 8 bases spanning the gap. Germline V CDR1 and CDR2: SEHNR, FQNEAQ (reference sequence). CDR3 nucleotides: TGTGCCAGCAGCTTACAGGACTGGACCCAGTACTTC. Encoded protein: CASSLQDWTQYF.

Turning to this clone: This CDR3 is also generated by other DNA sequences in the sample. The chain employs TRBV10-1 and TRBJ2-5, with 11 bases identical to TRBD1. Trimming cost V 0 bases and J 5 bases; bases outside gene matches: 5. In germline, CDR1 is WNHNN, CDR2 SYGVQD (reference sequence). The CDR3 is 16 amino acids. This chain's CDR3 is CASSESGTGGQETQYF. Written as DNA, the CDR3 is TGCGCCAGCAGTGAGTCAGGGACAGGGGGTCAGGAGACCCAGTACTTC.

The rearrangement uses TRBV15 and TRBJ2-7; 7 bases fit TRBD1. This CDR3 is built from 15 residues. V trimming: 4 bases; J trimming: 3 bases; junction bases outside the gene matches: 9. Looked up from germline, CDR1 is LNHNV and CDR2 is YYDKDF (reference sequence). This CDR3 reads CATSNLGTDNYEQYF. The DNA of the CDR3 is TGTGCCACCAGCAATTTGGGGACAGACAACTACGAGCAGTACTTC.

The genes are TRBV18 and TRBJ1-1; maybe TRBD1 (5 bases). The germline gives CDR1 KGHSH, CDR2 LQKENI. The CDR3 length is 15 residues. Trimming left V 1 base short and J 8 bases short, with 17 bases between. The DNA of the CDR3 is TGTGCCAGCTCACCACGGGTACTTTCGGAGGGGGAAGCTTTCTTT. This sequence encodes CASSPRVLSEGEAFF.

CDR3 nucleotides: TGTGCCAGCAGCCAAGAAAGGGACAGCCTAAAGTACTTC. Amino acid sequence: CASSQERDSLKYF. The chain combines TRBV3-1 (or the pseudogene TRBV3-2) with TRBJ2-7; 7 nucleotides agree with TRBD1. CDR3 length equals 13 residues. Germline CDR1 LGHDT, CDR2 YNNKEL (reference sequence). Trimming removed 0 bases from V and 11 bases from J; junction bases left unmatched: 7.

DNA for the CDR3: TGTGCCAGCAGCTTAACGGGAAGGGACACTGAAGCTTTCTTT. Encoded protein: CASSLTGRDTEAFF. The chain combines TRBV7-2 with TRBJ1-1; D is undetermined. This CDR3 has 14 residues. Germline values: CDR1 SGHTA, CDR2 FQGNSA. The V and J ends lost 2 bases and 3 bases respectively, with 10 bases between them.

This clone was seen ten or more times. The gene calls are TRBV19 and TRBJ2-7; 10 bases match TRBD1. Germline CDR1 LNHDA, CDR2 SQIVND (reference sequence). With V trimmed by 1 base and J by 3 bases, 0 bases remained unmatched. The CDR3 contains 14 residues. CDR3 sequence: CASSIGTGGYEQYF. The CDR3 DNA is TGTGCCAGTAGTATAGGGACAGGGGGCTACGAGCAGTACTTC.

V is TRBV27 and J is TRBJ2-1; TRBD2 might be the D (5 bases). This CDR3 is 16 amino acids long. Germline CDR1 is MNHEY and CDR2 is SMNVEV (reference sequence). V lost 4 bases to trimming and J lost 0 bases, with 13 bases between them. For the CDR3, the DNA is TGTGCCAGCAGTTCCCAGCGGAGCAGCTCCTACAATGAGCAGTTCTTC. Translated: CASSSQRSSSYNEQFF.

The chain couples TRBV4-2 to TRBJ2-3; 13 bases line up with TRBD2. With V trimmed by 7 bases and J by 4 bases, 5 bases remained unmatched. The CDR3 has 15 residues. The germline CDR1 and CDR2 sequences are LGHNA and YNFKEQ. This chain's CDR3 is CASNPGTSGADTQYF. The CDR3 nucleotides read TGTGCCAGCAACCCCGGGACTAGCGGGGCAGATACGCAGTATTTT.

The chain is built from TRBV7-6 and TRBJ2-3, with 13 nucleotides matching TRBD2. The V gene's germline CDR1 is SGHVS and CDR2 FNYEAQ. There are 19 residues in the CDR3. V was clipped by 0 bases and J by 3 bases; unmatched bases: 9. The CDR3 nucleotides are TGTGCCAGCAGCTTAGCCCTAACTAGCGGGGGGGCCGGTACAGATACGCAGTATTTT. Protein: CASSLALTSGGAGTDTQYF.

The gene calls are TRBV5-1 and TRBJ2-5; 11 positions match TRBD2. The ends lost 5 bases at V and 2 bases at J; junction bases unmatched: 8. This CDR3 has 16 residues. The germline gives CDR1 SGHRS, CDR2 YFSETQ. CDR3 sequence reads: CASSRETSGKQETQYF. CDR3 DNA sequence: TGCGCCAGCAGTAGGGAGACTAGCGGGAAGCAAGAGACCCAGTACTTC.

The rearrangement joins TRBV18 to TRBJ2-7, with 9 bases matching TRBD1. The germline gives CDR1 KGHSH, CDR2 LQKENI. The CDR3 has 17 residues. After removal of 0 bases from V and 3 bases from J, the junction contained 9 bases not matched to a gene. The CDR3: CASSPPGRQGVSYEQYF. The CDR3 DNA follows: TGTGCCAGCTCACCACCGGGGCGACAGGGGGTTAGCTACGAGCAGTACTTC.

The DNA of the CDR3 is TGTGCTAGTGCCCAATCAGGGGGAGGAAACACCATATATTTT. Encoded protein: CASAQSGGGNTIYF. This chain connects TRBV12-5 to TRBJ1-3; 7 nucleotides agree with TRBD1. With V trimmed by 7 bases and J by 4 bases, 7 bases remained unmatched. The germline CDR1 and CDR2 sequences are LGHNT and FRNRAP. CDR3 length: 14 amino acids. The full variable domain, its missing parts supplied by reference TRBV12-5 and TRBJ1-3, is DARVTQTPRHKVTEMGQEVTMRCQPILGHNTVFWYRQTMMQGLELLAYFRNRAPLDDSGMPKDRFSAEMPDATLATLKIQPSEPRDSAVYFCASAQSGGGNTIYFGEGSWLTVV.

The chain employs TRBV18 and TRBJ2-5; TRBD1 might be the D (5 bases). V dropped 3 bases and J dropped 5 bases, with 13 bases sitting between them. The CDR3 runs to 14 residues. The germline CDR1 and CDR2 sequences are KGHSH and LQKENI. CDR3 sequence: CASSPQGYGETQYF. As DNA, the CDR3 is TGTGCCAGCTCACCGCAGGGATATGGGGAGACCCAGTACTTC.

For the CDR3, the DNA is TGTGCCAGCAGCAACCCCCCTAGCGGGGACACAGATACGCAGTATTTT. As protein: CASSNPPSGDTDTQYF. The chain couples TRBV27 to TRBJ2-3; TRBD2 matches 9 bases. This CDR3 is built from 16 residues. J lost 2 bases, V lost 6 bases, and 9 bases had no gene match. CDR1 is MNHEY, CDR2 SMNVEV, per germline (reference sequence).

The V call is TRBV7-2, the J call TRBJ2-2; 9 bases align to TRBD2. This CDR3 is 17 amino acids long. V gave up 4 bases and J gave up 5 bases; unmatched junction bases: 11. Per the germline V gene, CDR1 is SGHTA and CDR2 is FQGNSA. CDR3 amino acids: CASSWTGTSFRTGELFF. In DNA, the CDR3 is TGTGCCAGCAGCTGGACCGGGACTAGCTTTCGGACCGGGGAGCTGTTTTTT.

V gene TRBV7-9 combines with J gene TRBJ1-2; 9 nucleotides agree with TRBD1. In germline, CDR1 is SEHNR, CDR2 FQNEAQ (reference sequence). CDR3 length: 15 amino acids. J gave up 4 bases and V 5 bases, and 8 bases lay outside the gene matches. The CDR3 region has the DNA TGTGCCAGCAGCCCAGACCCGACAGGGGGCTATGGCTACACCTTC. Amino acids: CASSPDPTGGYGYTF. The full variable domain, with the rest looked up from reference TRBV7-9 and TRBJ1-2, is DTGVSQNPRHKITKRGQNVTFRCDPISEHNRLYWYRQTLGQGPEFLTYFQNEAQLEKSRLLSDRFSAERPKGSFSTLEIQRTEQGDSAMYLCASSPDPTGGYGYTFGSGTRLTVV.

The V call is TRBV12-5, the J call TRBJ1-3; 8 nucleotides match TRBD1. CDR3 length: 17 amino acids. V lost 0 bases and J lost 4; bases outside the gene matches: 8. Germline V gene data show CDR1 as LGHNT and CDR2 as FRNRAP. CDR3 in DNA: TGTGCTAGTGGTTTGGTATATGACAGGGGAGGCGGAAACACCATATATTTT. This translates into CASGLVYDRGGGNTIYF.

V usage is TRBV5-4 and J usage is TRBJ2-5, with D maybe TRBD2 (5 bases). This CDR3 spans 13 amino acids. V was trimmed by 1 base and J by 9 bases, leaving 13 bases between them. From germline, CDR1 is SGHNT and CDR2 YYREEE (reference sequence). The DNA for the CDR3 is TGTGCCAGCAGCTTGACGGTACCGGGGTCCCAGTACTTC. Protein: CASSLTVPGSQYF.

In nucleotides, the CDR3 is TGCGCCAGCAGCCTCCGGGGGGGCCTCAGCACAGATACGCAGTATTTT. Translated: CASSLRGGLSTDTQYF. The V and J genes are TRBV5-1 and TRBJ2-3; TRBD2 matches at 8 bases. V shed 4 bases and J 0 bases; nucleotides not matched to a gene: 7. This CDR3 has 16 amino acids. The germline V gene has CDR1 SGHRS and CDR2 YFSETQ.

The chain employs TRBV9 and TRBJ1-6, with D perhaps TRBD1 (6 bases). V was pared by 6 bases and J by 8 bases, with 12 bases between. Germline lookup yields CDR1 SGDLS and CDR2 YYNGEE. This CDR3 has 13 residues. The CDR3 loop is CASTRGKDSPLHF. The DNA of the CDR3 is TGTGCCAGCACGAGGGGGAAGGATTCACCCCTCCACTTT.

This chain connects TRBV5-1 to TRBJ2-1; D remains ambiguous. Germline-derived CDR1 and CDR2 are SGHRS and YFSETQ. CDR3 length: 15 amino acids. V was cut by 0 bases and J by 0 bases, with 7 bases left in between. The CDR3 region is CASSLGPSSYNEQFF. The CDR3 region has the DNA TGCGCCAGCAGCTTGGGTCCGAGCTCCTACAATGAGCAGTTCTTC.

The chain has TRBV11-2 and TRBJ2-7, with D tentatively TRBD2 (5 bases). Germline CDR1 is SGHAT and CDR2 is FQNNGV. CDR3 length: 14 amino acids. V dropped 0 bases and J dropped 3 bases, with 9 bases sitting between them. CDR3 in amino acids: CASSLDLGVYEQYF. The CDR3, as DNA: TGTGCCAGCAGCTTAGATCTCGGGGTCTACGAGCAGTACTTC.

The chain carries TRBV18 and TRBJ2-5; maybe TRBD1 (6 bases). The CDR3 totals 15 residues. Germline V gene data show CDR1 as KGHSH and CDR2 as LQKENI. Trimming cost V 6 bases and J 4 bases, with 18 bases left between them. DNA for the CDR3: TGTGCCAGCTCCCCGAACTCAGGGGTGGGAGAGACCCAGTACTTC. Its translation: CASSPNSGVGETQYF.

The chain employs TRBV19 and TRBJ2-3; 13 bases line up with TRBD2. Germline V gene data show CDR1 as LNHDA and CDR2 as SQIVND (reference sequence). Germline trimming cut 1 base from V and 2 bases from J; bases unmatched to any gene: 6. The CDR3 loop spans 18 amino acids. This CDR3 is CASSIGRTSGGHTDTQYF. The CDR3 DNA sequence: TGTGCCAGTAGTATAGGCAGGACTAGCGGGGGACACACAGATACGCAGTATTTT.

The chain has TRBV5-4 and TRBJ2-3; 10 bases line up with TRBD2. V shed 1 base, J shed 2 bases, and the junction held 1 base outside the gene matches. Germline V gene data show CDR1 as SGHNT and CDR2 as YYREEE (reference sequence). The CDR3 length is 15 residues. CDR3 region: CASSLTSGDTDTQYF. The CDR3 coding sequence is TGTGCCAGCAGCTTGACTAGCGGGGACACAGATACGCAGTATTTT.

The chain has TRBV4-3 and TRBJ1-5; no firm D call. CDR1 is LGHNA and CDR2 is YSLEER in the germline V gene. The CDR3 spans 12 residues. V dropped 6 bases and J dropped 9 bases, with 12 bases sitting between them. DNA of the CDR3: TGCGCCAGCAGTTACGACATGGGGCCCCAGCATTTT. Amino acids: CASSYDMGPQHF.

The CDR3 region is CASSLTGPGNTIYF. The CDR3 DNA reads TGTGCCAGCAGTTTGACAGGGCCCGGAAACACCATATATTTT. The chain has TRBV2 and TRBJ1-3; 7 positions agree with TRBD1. Losses at the gene ends were 5 bases for V and 4 bases for J; bases not matched to a gene: 5. Germline CDR1 SNHLY, CDR2 FYNNEI. The CDR3 loop spans 14 amino acids.

This clone was seen only a few times. V and J are TRBV4-3 and TRBJ1-5; possible D gene TRBD1, 5 bases. The V gene's germline CDR1 is LGHNA and CDR2 YSLEER. This CDR3 region has 15 residues. Deletions cut 4 bases from V and 4 bases from J, with 14 bases between. The CDR3 DNA is TGCGCCAGCAGCCGAGGTCGGGGGGGTAATCAGCCCCAGCATTTT. Translated, it gives CASSRGRGGNQPQHF.

The chain is built from TRBV5-1 and TRBJ2-2; TRBD2 might be the D (5 bases). The CDR3 contains 17 residues. The germline V and J ends were trimmed by 4 bases and 1 base, with 17 bases remaining between them. From germline, CDR1 is SGHRS and CDR2 YFSETQ. CDR3 sequence: CASSRGLTERNTGELFF. DNA of the CDR3: TGCGCCAGCAGCCGAGGACTCACCGAGCGGAACACCGGGGAGCTGTTTTTT.

The rearrangement links TRBV10-3 to TRBJ1-6; 9 bases match TRBD1. Germline V CDR1 and CDR2: ENHRY, SYGVKD. Germline trimming cut 6 bases from V and 7 bases from J; bases unmatched to any gene: 4. The CDR3 covers 14 residues. The DNA of the CDR3 is TGTGCCATCAGCGATGGGACAGGGAATTCACCCCTCCACTTT. It encodes CAISDGTGNSPLHF.

The genes are TRBV4-2 and TRBJ2-1; unclear D gene. Trimming left V 0 bases short and J 6 bases short, with 15 bases between. CDR1 LGHNA and CDR2 YNFKEQ come from the germline V gene. The CDR3 is 16 amino acids. The CDR3 is CASSQDSAKRPNEQFF. The DNA for the CDR3 is TGTGCCAGCAGCCAAGACTCCGCTAAGAGGCCCAATGAGCAGTTCTTC.